The rows below give T cell receptor beta chains drawn from one sample of a study of Ad26.COV2.S vaccination and SARS-CoV-2 variants. Only in-frame clones appear in the TCRdb table, and some are missing; sequencing was by immunoSEQ multiplex PCR. The data show fewer than 300,000 clones, more than 70% seen once. Material: peripheral blood, obtained in a trial of Ad26.COV2.S vaccine versus placebo. The receptors here all came from a person aged 18-65 years who received the Ad26.COV2.S COVID-19 vaccine or a placebo. The conserved cysteine and the conserved F or W are not part of the CDR3 here.

length,V,CDR3
9,TRBV5-6,ASSLLGGYT
12,TRBV10-1,ASSTGQGYEKLF
13,TRBV29-1,SVVSWARGNTEAF
13,TRBV5-1,ASSEAQGFYNEQF
11,TRBV29-1,SVRFGGNTEAF
12,TRBV5-4,ASSLQLAVGELF
15,TRBV21-1,ASSPPKNGQKSGKEF
9,TRBV30,AWSVAGSLH
15,TRBV6-2/TRBV6-3,ASSYSSRNRGYSPLH
14,TRBV15,ATSRDLGLAGETQY
13,TRBV5-4,ASSLDGQENTEAF
13,TRBV5-1,ASSRGLARTGELF
8,TRBV6-5,ASADRGGT
10,TRBV7-9,ASSRDRDEAF
9,TRBV29-1,SVGLNTEAF
11,TRBV5-1,ASSLDSRYEQY
9,TRBV2,ASSPTGELF
11,TRBV11-2,ASSLEPLYEQY
12,TRBV5-6,ASSLRAGDSGYT
15,TRBV3-1/TRBV3-2,ASSRGELTISGNTIY
15,TRBV23-1,ASSQPPGTSGNNEQF
19,TRBV10-2,ASSGSLRGRNDAMKSETQY
14,TRBV11-2,ASSLRGPGSGNTIY
13,TRBV4-1,ASSPGGSSYNEQF
10,TRBV30,AWGTGNYGYT
13,TRBV5-1,ASSSTGGRNTEAF
9,TRBV27,ASRLTDTQY
12,TRBV7-2,ASSWAPTLNGYT
14,TRBV14,ASSPLRTGSPYEQY
13,TRBV27,ASSSDLAVTDTQY
12,TRBV4-2,ASSRGDRGYGYT